This T cell receptor beta chain was sequenced during a study of cytomegalovirus exposure and HLA in healthy donors. Overall study results and limits: It was likely that a cluster of highly shared sequence variants was a sequencing artifact.

Points on this clone: Its specificity is not known.

13 Jbeta primers and 60 Vbeta primers were used for the PCR. Some clones are missing from TCRdb's copy, which holds only in-frame ones; the method was immunoSEQ multiplex PCR. The sample lists about 140,000 clones, approximately 84% occurring once. The germline V and J ends were trimmed by 8 bases and 4 bases, with 12 bases remaining between them. CDR1 is MDHEN and CDR2 is SYDVKM in the germline V gene. The CDR3 sequence is 12 residues long. The origin of this receptor is a woman aged 55-69 years in good health and CMV-seropositive. This chain joins TRBV28 and TRBJ2-7, with D possibly TRBD2 on 6 matching bases. Material for sequencing was PBMCs. The CDR3 spells CASVGGEYEQYF. The DNA of the CDR3 is TGTGCCAGCGTAGGAGGGGAATACGAGCAGTACTTC.